These 20 T cell receptor beta chains originate from one sample sequenced in a study of cytomegalovirus exposure and HLA in healthy donors. The PCR contained 60 Vbeta and 13 Jbeta primers. The assay was immunoSEQ multiplex PCR, and TCRdb's table has in-frame clones only and misses some. The sample records about 140,000 clones, 73% being singletons. Sample: PBMCs. The receptors stem from a woman aged 40 to 50 in good health and CMV-seronegative.

The CDR3 DNA is TGCAGCGTTGAAGATCTTTATGACAGAGGTGATACGCAGTATTTT. This sequence encodes CSVEDLYDRGDTQYF. This sequence joins TRBV29-1 and TRBJ2-3, with a possible D match to TRBD1 (5 bases). The germline gives CDR1 SQVTM, CDR2 ANQGSEA. V lost 0 bases to trimming and J lost 6 bases, with 16 bases between them. The CDR3 is 15 amino acids.

The rearrangement uses TRBV6-5 and TRBJ2-1; no definite D call. Per the germline V gene, CDR1 is MNHEY and CDR2 is SVGAGI. Trimming pared 2 bases from V and 10 bases from J, leaving 12 bases between. The CDR3 contains 13 residues. CDR3: CASSYDGLEEQFF. CDR3 coding DNA: TGTGCCAGCAGTTACGATGGTCTAGAGGAGCAGTTCTTC.

This clone came up once. V and J are TRBV4-2 and TRBJ1-2; 7 nucleotides match TRBD1. V lost 4 bases, J lost 8 bases, and 19 bases stayed unmatched. Germline-derived CDR1 and CDR2 are LGHNA and YNFKEQ. The CDR3 length is 17 residues. CDR3 amino acids: CASSPPVEGALHWGYTF. CDR3 bases: TGTGCCAGCAGCCCCCCAGTGGAGGGGGCGCTTCATTGGGGCTACACCTTC.

As for this clone: Since the CDR3 does not end with the conserved phenylalanine or tryptophan, this likely comes from a read error. The J gene is TRBJ1-1, the V gene TRBV5-1; D call uncertain. CDR1 is SGHRS and CDR2 is YFSETQ in the germline V gene. V lost 0 bases and J lost 1, with 7 bases in between. This CDR3 contains 14 residues. The CDR3 reads CASSLGRTNTEAFS. CDR3 DNA sequence: TGCGCCAGCAGCTTGGGGAGGACGAACACTGAAGCTTTCTCT.

The V gene is TRBV4-1, the J gene TRBJ1-1; 9 bases are shared with TRBD1. J was trimmed by 11 bases and V by 1 base; bases with no gene match: 11. The CDR3 length is 15 residues. Germline assignment: CDR1 MGHRA and CDR2 YSYEKL. The CDR3 coding sequence is TGCGCCAGCAGCCAAGTTGGACAGGGGATTGGTTCGGCTTTCTTT. Translating it yields CASSQVGQGIGSAFF.

The chain employs TRBV9 and TRBJ1-2; 8 bases agree with TRBD1. Per germline, CDR1 SGDLS and CDR2 YYNGEE. This CDR3 has 16 amino acids. V trimming: 3 bases; J trimming: 4 bases; junction bases outside the gene matches: 11. CDR3 sequence reads: CASSASGTGRGYGYTF. As DNA, the CDR3 is TGTGCCAGCAGCGCATCCGGGACAGGCCGGGGCTATGGCTACACCTTC.

The V gene is TRBV4-1, the J gene TRBJ1-2; D is perhaps TRBD1 (5 bases). Between the trimmed V and J ends, which lost 0 bases and 4 bases, there was a span of 15 bases. In germline, CDR1 is MGHRA, CDR2 YSYEKL. The CDR3 consists of 16 residues. As DNA, the CDR3 is TGCGCCAGCAGCCAAGAGCTACGCGGCAGGGCCTATGGCTACACCTTC. Its translation: CASSQELRGRAYGYTF.

The chain couples TRBV7-8 to TRBJ1-5; a possible D gene is TRBD1 (6 bases). The germline gives CDR1 SGHVS, CDR2 FQNEAQ. With 0 bases removed from V and 4 bases from J, the gap between germline ends came to 16 bases. This CDR3 is 17 amino acids long. The CDR3 loop reads CASSLARVRGKNQPQHF. CDR3 nucleotide sequence: TGTGCCAGCAGCTTAGCGAGGGTCAGGGGAAAGAATCAGCCCCAGCATTTT. The variable domain in full, with the rest retrieved from reference TRBV7-8 and TRBJ1-5, is GAGVSQSPRYKVAKRGQDVALRCDPISGHVSLFWYQQALGQGPEFLTYFQNEAQLDKSGLPSDRFFAERPEGSVSTLKIQRTQQEDSAVYLCASSLARVRGKNQPQHFGDGTRLSIL.

The chain has TRBV5-1 and TRBJ2-2; TRBD1 might be the D (5 bases). The CDR3 runs to 13 residues. With 5 bases removed from V and 5 bases from J, the gap between germline ends came to 10 bases. The germline V gene has CDR1 SGHRS and CDR2 YFSETQ. CDR3 nucleotide sequence: TGCGCCAGCAGTGGACAAGAAACCGGGGAGCTGTTTTTT. Amino acids: CASSGQETGELFF.

The genes are TRBV2 and TRBJ1-5, with D uncertain. Germline V gene lookup returns CDR1 SNHLY and CDR2 FYNNEI. This CDR3 comprises 15 residues. V was shortened by 5 bases and J by 6 bases, with 17 bases between the two germline ends. The CDR3 coding sequence is TGTGCCAGCAGTATGGGTGCCGGGTCGGGTCAGCCCCAGCATTTT. Its translation: CASSMGAGSGQPQHF. The whole variable domain, remainder taken from reference TRBV2 and TRBJ1-5, is EPEVTQTPSHQVTQMGQEVILRCVPISNHLYFYWYRQILGQKVEFLVSFYNNEISEKSEIFDDQFSVERPDGSNFTLKIRSTKLEDSAMYFCASSMGAGSGQPQHFGDGTRLSIL.

This chain links TRBV7-9 with TRBJ1-2; 12 bases fit TRBD1. This CDR3 comprises 16 residues. V lost 5 bases, J lost 4 bases, and 8 bases stayed unmatched. Germline CDR1 is SEHNR and CDR2 is FQNEAQ (reference sequence). The CDR3 DNA sequence: TGTGCCAGCAGCCCCTCCGGGACAGGGGGCATCTATGGCTACACCTTC. As protein: CASSPSGTGGIYGYTF.

The chain carries TRBV7-3 and TRBJ2-2; tentative D call: TRBD2 (6 bases). Trimming took 2 bases from V and 3 from J, leaving 10 bases between them. CDR3 length: 15 amino acids. Germline V CDR1 and CDR2: SGHTA, FQGTGA. The CDR3 here is CASSLFGGDTGELFF. CDR3 sequence (DNA): TGTGCCAGCAGCTTATTTGGCGGGGACACCGGGGAGCTGTTTTTT. The whole variable domain, filled in from reference TRBV7-3 and TRBJ2-2, reads GAGVSQTPSNKVTEKGKYVELRCDPISGHTALYWYRQSLGQGPEFLIYFQGTGAADDSGLPNDRFFAVRPEGSVSTLKIQRTERGDSAVYLCASSLFGGDTGELFFGEGSRLTVL.

The chain is built from TRBV19 and TRBJ1-2; 9 bases line up with TRBD1. CDR3 length: 17 residues. V was clipped by 1 base and J by 0 bases; unmatched bases: 6. CDR1 is LNHDA, CDR2 SQIVND, per germline (reference sequence). The chain's CDR3 is CASSIALRTGANYGYTF. The CDR3 DNA reads TGTGCCAGTAGTATAGCCCTGAGGACAGGGGCTAACTATGGCTACACCTTC.

This clone was seen a handful of times. The chain recombines TRBV7-9 with TRBJ1-5; 7 bases agree with TRBD1. Germline CDR1 is SEHNR and CDR2 is FQNEAQ (reference sequence). This CDR3 has 15 residues. The V segment lost 1 base and the J segment 3 bases; nucleotides outside the gene matches: 3. The CDR3 spells CASSLGDSLNQPQHF. In DNA form, the CDR3 reads TGTGCCAGCAGCTTAGGGGACAGCCTCAATCAGCCCCAGCATTTT. Complete variable domain (other parts from reference TRBV7-9 and TRBJ1-5): DTGVSQNPRHKITKRGQNVTFRCDPISEHNRLYWYRQTLGQGPEFLTYFQNEAQLEKSRLLSDRFSAERPKGSFSTLEIQRTEQGDSAMYLCASSLGDSLNQPQHFGDGTRLSIL.

The chain recombines TRBV7-2 with TRBJ2-3, with D tentatively TRBD2 (5 bases). Germline V CDR1 and CDR2: SGHTA, FQGNSA. CDR3 length: 15 residues. V dropped 0 bases and J dropped 6 bases, with 13 bases sitting between them. CDR3 sequence reads: CASSLAPRGSDTQYF. CDR3 bases: TGTGCCAGCAGCTTAGCACCCAGAGGGTCGGATACGCAGTATTTT.

Remarks on this clone: This CDR3 is also generated by other DNA sequences in the sample. V and J are TRBV5-1 and TRBJ1-5; tentative D call: TRBD1 (5 bases). The CDR3 has 15 residues. V was shortened by 3 bases and J by 0 bases, with 10 bases between the two germline ends. Germline lookup yields CDR1 SGHRS and CDR2 YFSETQ. CDR3 loop: CASSSTGDSNQPQHF. The CDR3, as DNA: TGCGCCAGCAGCTCCACAGGAGATAGCAATCAGCCCCAGCATTTT. Full variable domain (missing parts from reference TRBV5-1 and TRBJ1-5): KAGVTQTPRYLIKTRGQQVTLSCSPISGHRSVSWYQQTPGQGLQFLFEYFSETQRNKGNFPGRFSGRQFSNSRSEMNVSTLELGDSALYLCASSSTGDSNQPQHFGDGTRLSIL.

The rearrangement joins TRBV6-1 to TRBJ2-2; 7 bases match TRBD2. The germline V gene encodes CDR1 MNHNS and CDR2 SASEGT. CDR3 length: 15 amino acids. V lost 5 bases to trimming and J lost 0 bases; unmatched junction nucleotides: 3. The CDR3 loop is CASSPGTTNTGELFF. The CDR3 coding sequence is TGTGCCAGCAGTCCTGGGACTACGAACACCGGGGAGCTGTTTTTT.

The genes are TRBV4-3 and TRBJ1-6; D uncertain. Trimming removed 1 base at V and 9 bases at J, with 16 bases between. The CDR3 runs to 16 residues. Germline V gene data show CDR1 as LGHNA and CDR2 as YSLEER. CDR3 DNA: TGCGCCAGCAGCCAAGTCCGAGGCTCCGAAGGTTCACCCCTCCACTTT. This gives the protein CASSQVRGSEGSPLHF.

The gene calls are TRBV27 and TRBJ2-4; D uncertain. The V end lost 0 bases, the J end lost 4 bases, and 4 bases lay between the germline ends. CDR1 is MNHEY, CDR2 SMNVEV, per germline (reference sequence). This CDR3 region has 13 residues. Written as DNA, the CDR3 is TGTGCCAGCAGTTTATCCCAGAAAAACATTCAGTACTTC. It specifies CASSLSQKNIQYF.

The chain carries TRBV7-3 and TRBJ2-2; D not certain. Germline V gene sequence: CDR1 SGHTA, CDR2 FQGTGA. The CDR3 contains 14 residues. V was trimmed by 8 bases and J by 3 bases, leaving 13 bases between them. The CDR3 DNA is TGTGCCAGCGGGCGAGACGGTTACACCGGGGAGCTGTTTTTT. It is translated as CASGRDGYTGELFF.